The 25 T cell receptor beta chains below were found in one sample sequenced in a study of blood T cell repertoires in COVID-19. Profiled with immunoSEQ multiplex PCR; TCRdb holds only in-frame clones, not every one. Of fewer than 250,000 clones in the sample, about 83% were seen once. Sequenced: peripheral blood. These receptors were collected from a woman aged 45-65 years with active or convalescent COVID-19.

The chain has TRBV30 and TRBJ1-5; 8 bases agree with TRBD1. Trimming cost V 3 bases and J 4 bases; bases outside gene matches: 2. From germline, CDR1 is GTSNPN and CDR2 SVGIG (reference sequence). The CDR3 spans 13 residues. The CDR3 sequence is CAWSGQGNQPQHF. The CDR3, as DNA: TGTGCCTGGAGCGGACAGGGAAATCAGCCCCAGCATTTT.

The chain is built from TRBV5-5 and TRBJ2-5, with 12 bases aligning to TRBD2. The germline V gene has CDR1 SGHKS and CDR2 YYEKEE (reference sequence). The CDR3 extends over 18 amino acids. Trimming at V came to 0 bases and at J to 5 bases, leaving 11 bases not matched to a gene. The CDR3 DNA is TGTGCCAGCAGCTTGGATTGGGCTAGCGGGGGGGCTAGGGAGACCCAGTACTTC. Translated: CASSLDWASGGARETQYF.

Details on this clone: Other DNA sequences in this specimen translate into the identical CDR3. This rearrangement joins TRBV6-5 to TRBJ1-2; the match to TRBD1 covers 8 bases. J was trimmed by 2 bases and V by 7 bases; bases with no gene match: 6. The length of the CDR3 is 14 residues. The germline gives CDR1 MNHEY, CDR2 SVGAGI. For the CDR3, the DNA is TGTGCCAGCACTAGGACAGGGTCAAACTATGGCTACACCTTC. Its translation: CASTRTGSNYGYTF.

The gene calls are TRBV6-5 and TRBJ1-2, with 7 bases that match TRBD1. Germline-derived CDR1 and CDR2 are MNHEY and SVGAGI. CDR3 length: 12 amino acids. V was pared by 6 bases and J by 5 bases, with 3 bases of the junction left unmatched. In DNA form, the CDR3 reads TGTGCCAGCAGCCGGGACAGTTATGGCTACACCTTC. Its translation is CASSRDSYGYTF.

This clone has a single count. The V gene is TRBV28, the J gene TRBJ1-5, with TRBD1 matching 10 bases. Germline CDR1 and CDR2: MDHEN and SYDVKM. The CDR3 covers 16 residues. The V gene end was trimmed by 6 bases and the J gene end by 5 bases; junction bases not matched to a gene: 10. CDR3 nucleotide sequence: TGTGCCAGCAGACGCACCGGGACAGGGGATTATCAGCCCCAGCATTTT. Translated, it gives CASRRTGTGDYQPQHF.

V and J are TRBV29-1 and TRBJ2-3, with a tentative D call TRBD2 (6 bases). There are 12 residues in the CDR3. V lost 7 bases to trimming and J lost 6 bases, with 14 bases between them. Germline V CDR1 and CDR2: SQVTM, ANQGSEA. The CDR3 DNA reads TGCAGCGCCAGGACGAGCGGGGATACGCAGTATTTT. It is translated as CSARTSGDTQYF.

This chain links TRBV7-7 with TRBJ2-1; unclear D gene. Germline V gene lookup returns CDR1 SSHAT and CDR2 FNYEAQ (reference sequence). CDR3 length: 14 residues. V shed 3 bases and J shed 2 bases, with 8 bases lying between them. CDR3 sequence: CASSLGPAYNEQFF. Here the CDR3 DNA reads TGTGCCAGCAGCTTGGGCCCAGCCTACAATGAGCAGTTCTTC.

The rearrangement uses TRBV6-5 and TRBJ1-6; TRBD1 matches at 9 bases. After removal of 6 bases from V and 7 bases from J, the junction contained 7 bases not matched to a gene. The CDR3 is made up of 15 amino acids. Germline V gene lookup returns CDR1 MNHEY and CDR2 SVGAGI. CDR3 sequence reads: CASSRTGVTNSPLHF. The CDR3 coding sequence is TGTGCCAGCAGCCGGACAGGGGTTACAAATTCACCCCTCCACTTT.

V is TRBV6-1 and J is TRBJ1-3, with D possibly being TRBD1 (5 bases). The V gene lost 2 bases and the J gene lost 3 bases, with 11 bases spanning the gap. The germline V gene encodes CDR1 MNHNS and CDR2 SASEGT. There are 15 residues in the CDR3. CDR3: CASSEPRTFGNTIYF. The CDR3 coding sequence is TGTGCCAGCAGTGAACCTAGGACATTTGGAAACACCATATATTTT.

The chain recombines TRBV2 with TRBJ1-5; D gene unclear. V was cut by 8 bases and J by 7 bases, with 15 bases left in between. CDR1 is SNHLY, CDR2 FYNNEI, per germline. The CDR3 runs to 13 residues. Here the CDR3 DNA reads TGTGCCAGCCGCACGGGAGGGAGCCAGCCCCAGCATTTT. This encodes CASRTGGSQPQHF.

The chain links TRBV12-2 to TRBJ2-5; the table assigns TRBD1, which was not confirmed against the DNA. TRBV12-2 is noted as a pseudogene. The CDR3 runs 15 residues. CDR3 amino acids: CASRLGTGAKETQYF. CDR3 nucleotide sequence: TGTGCAAGTCGCCTCGGGACAGGGGCAAAAGAGACCCAGTACTTC.

In DNA, the CDR3 is TGTGCCAGCAGCTATGGGGGCAACCAGGGGATAGTTGTTTACGAGCAGTACTTC. Translation: CASSYGGNQGIVVYEQYF. J is TRBJ2-7 and V is TRBV11-3, with D maybe TRBD1 (6 bases). Germline loops: CDR1 SGHNT, CDR2 YENEEA. The CDR3 length is 18 residues. Trimming took off 4 bases at V and 4 bases at J, with 26 bases between the two ends. Using reference TRBV11-3 and TRBJ2-7 for the parts outside the CDR3, the full variable domain is EAGVVQSPRYKIIEKKQPVAFWCNPISGHNTLYWYLQNLGQGPELLIRYENEEAVDDSQLPKDRFSAERLKGVDSTLKIQPAELGDSAVYLCASSYGGNQGIVVYEQYFGPGTRLTVT.

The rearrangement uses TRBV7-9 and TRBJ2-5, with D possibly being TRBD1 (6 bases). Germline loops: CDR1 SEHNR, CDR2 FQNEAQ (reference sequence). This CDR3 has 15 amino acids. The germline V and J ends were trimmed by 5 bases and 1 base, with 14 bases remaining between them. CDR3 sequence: CASSLSRDTQETQYF. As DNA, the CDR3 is TGTGCCAGCAGCCTCTCCCGGGACACCCAAGAGACCCAGTACTTC.

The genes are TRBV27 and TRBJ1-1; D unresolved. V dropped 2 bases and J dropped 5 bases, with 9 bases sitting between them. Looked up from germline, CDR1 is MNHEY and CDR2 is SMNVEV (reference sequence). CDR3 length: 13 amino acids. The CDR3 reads CASSLVGRTEAFF. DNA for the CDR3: TGTGCCAGCAGTTTAGTGGGGAGGACTGAAGCTTTCTTT.

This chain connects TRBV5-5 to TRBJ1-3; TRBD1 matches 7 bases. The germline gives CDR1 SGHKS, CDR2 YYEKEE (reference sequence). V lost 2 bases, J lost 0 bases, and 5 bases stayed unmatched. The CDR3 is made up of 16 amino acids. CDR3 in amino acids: CASSLGTAISGNTIYF. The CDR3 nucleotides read TGTGCCAGCAGCTTAGGGACAGCTATCTCTGGAAACACCATATATTTT.

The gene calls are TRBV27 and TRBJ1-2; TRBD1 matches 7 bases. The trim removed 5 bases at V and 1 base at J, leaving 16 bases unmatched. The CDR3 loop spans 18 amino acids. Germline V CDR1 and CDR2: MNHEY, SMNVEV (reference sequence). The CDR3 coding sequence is TGTGCCAGCAGTGCGAGTCTAGGGGGCTTTACTATTAACTATGGCTACACCTTC. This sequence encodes CASSASLGGFTINYGYTF.

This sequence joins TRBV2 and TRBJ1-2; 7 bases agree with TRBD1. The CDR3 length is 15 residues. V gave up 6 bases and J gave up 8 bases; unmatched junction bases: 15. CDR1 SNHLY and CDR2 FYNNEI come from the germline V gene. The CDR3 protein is CASRADRSGIGGYTF. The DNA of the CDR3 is TGTGCCAGCAGGGCGGACAGGTCGGGGATTGGAGGCTACACCTTC.

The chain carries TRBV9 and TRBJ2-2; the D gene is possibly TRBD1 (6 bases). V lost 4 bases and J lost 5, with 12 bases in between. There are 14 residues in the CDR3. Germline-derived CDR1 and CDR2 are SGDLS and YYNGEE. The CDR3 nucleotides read TGTGCCAGCAGCCTACCTGGACAGACCGGGGAGCTGTTTTTT. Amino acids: CASSLPGQTGELFF.

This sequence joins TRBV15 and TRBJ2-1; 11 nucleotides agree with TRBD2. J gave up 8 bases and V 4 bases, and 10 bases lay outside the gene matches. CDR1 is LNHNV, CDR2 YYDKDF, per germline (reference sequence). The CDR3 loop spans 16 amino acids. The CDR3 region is CATSILAGAGVDEQFF. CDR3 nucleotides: TGTGCCACCAGCATACTAGCGGGAGCAGGGGTCGATGAGCAGTTCTTC.

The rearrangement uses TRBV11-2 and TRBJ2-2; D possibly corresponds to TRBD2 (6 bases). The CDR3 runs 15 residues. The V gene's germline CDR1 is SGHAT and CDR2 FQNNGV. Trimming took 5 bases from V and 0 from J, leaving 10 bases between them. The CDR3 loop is CASSGEAANTGELFF. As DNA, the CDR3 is TGTGCCAGCAGCGGGGAGGCGGCGAACACCGGGGAGCTGTTTTTT.

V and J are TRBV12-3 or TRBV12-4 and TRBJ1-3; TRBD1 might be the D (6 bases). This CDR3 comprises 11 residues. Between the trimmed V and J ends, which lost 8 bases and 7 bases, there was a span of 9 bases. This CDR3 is CASGRGNTIYF. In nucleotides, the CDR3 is TGTGCCAGCGGGAGGGGGAACACCATATATTTT.

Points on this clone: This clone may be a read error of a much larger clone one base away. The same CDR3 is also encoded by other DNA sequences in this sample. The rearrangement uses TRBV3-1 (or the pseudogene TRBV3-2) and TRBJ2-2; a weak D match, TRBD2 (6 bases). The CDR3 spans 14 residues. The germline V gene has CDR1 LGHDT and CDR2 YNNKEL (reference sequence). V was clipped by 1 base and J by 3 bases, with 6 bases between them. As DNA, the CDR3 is TGTGCCAGCAGCCAAGGGGGGGACACCGGGGAGCTGTTTTTT. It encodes CASSQGGDTGELFF.

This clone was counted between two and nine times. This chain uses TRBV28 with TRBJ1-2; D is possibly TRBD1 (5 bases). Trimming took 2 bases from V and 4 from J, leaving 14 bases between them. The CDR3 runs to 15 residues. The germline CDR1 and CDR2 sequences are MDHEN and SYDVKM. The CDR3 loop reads CASSLGQGSTYGYTF. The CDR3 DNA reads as TGTGCCAGCAGTTTAGGGCAGGGAAGTACCTATGGCTACACCTTC.

The CDR3 sequence: CASSETGEKLFF. CDR3 in DNA: TGTGCCAGCAGTGAGACGGGTGAAAAACTGTTTTTT. V usage is TRBV2 and J usage is TRBJ1-4; D is unclear. The germline V gene has CDR1 SNHLY and CDR2 FYNNEI. The CDR3 extends over 12 amino acids. V was shortened by 3 bases and J by 7 bases, with 6 bases between the two germline ends.

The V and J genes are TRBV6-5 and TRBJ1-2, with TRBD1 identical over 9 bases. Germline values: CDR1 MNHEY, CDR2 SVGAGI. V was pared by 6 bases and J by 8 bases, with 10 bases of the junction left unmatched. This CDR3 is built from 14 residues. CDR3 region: CASSFTDRGGGYTF. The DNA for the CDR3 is TGTGCCAGCAGCTTTACAGACAGGGGGGGAGGCTACACCTTC.